These 27 T cell receptor beta chains came from one sample sequenced in a study of T cell responses to AZD1222 COVID-19 vaccine. Profiled with immunoSEQ multiplex PCR; TCRdb holds only in-frame clones, not every one. The sample yields nearly 110,000 clones, about 90% seen once. The sample here was peripheral blood, taken on day 0 of AZD1222 vaccination. The receptors were gathered from an adult in good health.

The chain recombines TRBV21-1 with TRBJ2-5. TRBV21-1 is classified as a pseudogene. This CDR3 region has 15 residues. The CDR3 nucleotides read TGTGCCAGCAGCATCCCCCACCGGGCTCGGGAGACCCAGTACTTC. Its protein product is CASSIPHRARETQYF.

This chain uses TRBV6-5 with TRBJ2-5, with D tentatively TRBD1 (8 bases). The germline V gene encodes CDR1 MNHEY and CDR2 SVGAGI. V lost 10 bases to trimming and J lost 5 bases, with 20 bases between them. The CDR3 runs 14 residues. CDR3 protein: CATQVQGGTETQYF. CDR3 sequence (DNA): TGTGCCACCCAGGTACAGGGGGGGACGGAGACCCAGTACTTC.

This chain uses TRBV11-2 with TRBJ2-1, with unresolved D. The CDR3 length is 12 residues. The V and J ends lost 5 bases and 6 bases respectively, with 8 bases between them. Germline V gene data show CDR1 as SGHAT and CDR2 as FQNNGV. CDR3 amino acids: CASSKWRNEQFF. CDR3 in DNA: TGTGCCAGCAGCAAATGGCGCAATGAGCAGTTCTTC.

The gene calls are TRBV11-3 and TRBJ2-3; D possibly corresponds to TRBD2 (5 bases). V lost 1 base, J lost 2 bases, and 19 bases lay in between. Germline CDR1 SGHNT, CDR2 YENEEA. CDR3 length: 18 amino acids. CDR3 sequence (DNA): TGTGCCAGCAGCTTAGGGCCCCTGGACTCCGAGTACACAGATACGCAGTATTTT. Residues: CASSLGPLDSEYTDTQYF.

V usage is TRBV7-9 and J usage is TRBJ1-4, with no clear D. The CDR3 has 13 amino acids. The V gene's germline CDR1 is SEHNR and CDR2 FQNEAQ (reference sequence). V was trimmed by 8 bases and J by 1 base, leaving 8 bases between them. The CDR3 protein is CASVRLTNEKLFF. CDR3 in DNA: TGTGCCAGCGTAAGGCTAACTAATGAAAAACTGTTTTTT.

The chain combines TRBV4-3 with TRBJ1-4; 9 nucleotides match TRBD1. The CDR3 is 16 amino acids. Germline V gene sequence: CDR1 LGHNA, CDR2 YSLEER. Trimming removed 1 base from V and 8 bases from J; junction bases left unmatched: 8. This CDR3 is CASSQGRDRVEEKLFF. DNA of the CDR3: TGCGCCAGCAGCCAAGGGAGGGACAGGGTGGAGGAAAAACTGTTTTTT.

This chain links TRBV7-2 with TRBJ2-7; unclear D gene. CDR1 SGHTA and CDR2 FQGNSA come from the germline V gene. The V and J ends lost 2 bases and 4 bases respectively, with 12 bases between them. CDR3 length equals 14 residues. CDR3 bases: TGTGCCAGCAGCTTAATCCCGAACTCATACGAGCAGTACTTC. This encodes CASSLIPNSYEQYF.

The chain is built from TRBV5-1 and TRBJ1-2, with D unresolved. With 4 bases removed from V and 7 bases from J, the gap between germline ends came to 17 bases. CDR1 is SGHRS, CDR2 YFSETQ, per germline. The CDR3 covers 14 residues. The CDR3 loop is CASSSGPQDIGYTF. CDR3 coding DNA: TGCGCCAGCAGCAGCGGGCCGCAAGACATTGGCTACACCTTC.

This chain links TRBV12-5 with TRBJ1-5; 11 nucleotides line up with TRBD1. CDR3 length: 16 amino acids. From germline, CDR1 is LGHNT and CDR2 FRNRAP. The V gene end was trimmed by 6 bases and the J gene end by 6 bases; junction bases not matched to a gene: 10. CDR3 in amino acids: CASGPGDRGYGQPQHF. CDR3 DNA: TGTGCTAGTGGCCCCGGGGACAGGGGGTACGGTCAGCCCCAGCATTTT.

The chain employs TRBV6-6 and TRBJ2-1, with 10 nucleotides matching TRBD1. This CDR3 has 13 residues. The germline V gene encodes CDR1 MNHNY and CDR2 SVGAGI (reference sequence). V dropped 8 bases and J dropped 9; count of bases not matched to a gene: 7. CDR3 coding DNA: TGTGCCAGCGGACAGGGGGTATGGAGTGAGCAGTTCTTC. This encodes CASGQGVWSEQFF.

This rearrangement joins TRBV15 to TRBJ1-1; D remains ambiguous. Trimming took 4 bases from V and 7 from J, leaving 19 bases between them. The CDR3 consists of 15 residues. Per germline, CDR1 LNHNV and CDR2 YYDKDF (reference sequence). CDR3 sequence: CATSTHSPPWNEAFF. CDR3 nucleotides: TGTGCCACCAGCACCCACTCCCCCCCGTGGAATGAAGCTTTCTTT.

The chain is built from TRBV15 and TRBJ1-6, with 11 nucleotides matching TRBD1. The germline gives CDR1 LNHNV, CDR2 YYDKDF (reference sequence). The V and J ends lost 0 bases and 9 bases, in that order; junction bases with no gene match: 4. The CDR3 spans 16 residues. CDR3 bases: TGTGCCACCAGCAGAGATAGGGGACAGGGGGGTTCACCCCTCCACTTT. Its protein is CATSRDRGQGGSPLHF.

The V call is TRBV18, the J call TRBJ1-2; unclear D gene. The V and J ends lost 0 bases and 2 bases respectively, with 7 bases between them. Per germline, CDR1 KGHSH and CDR2 LQKENI. The CDR3 spans 14 residues. CDR3 region: CASSPPGRNYGYTF. The CDR3 DNA reads TGTGCCAGCTCACCACCGGGCAGGAACTATGGCTACACCTTC.

This rearrangement joins TRBV19 to TRBJ2-7, with D perhaps TRBD1 (5 bases). The CDR3 has 12 amino acids. Germline CDR1 is LNHDA and CDR2 is SQIVND (reference sequence). V was trimmed by 5 bases and J by 6 bases, leaving 11 bases between them. CDR3 DNA: TGTGCCAGTAGTGTCTCAGGGCTCGAGCAGTACTTC. It specifies CASSVSGLEQYF.

The V and J genes are TRBV19 and TRBJ2-7; D is perhaps TRBD1 (6 bases). There are 13 residues in the CDR3. V was cut by 8 bases and J by 3 bases, with 14 bases left in between. Germline V gives CDR1 LNHDA, CDR2 SQIVND (reference sequence). The CDR3 sequence is CASGGNGGYEQYF. CDR3 DNA sequence: TGTGCCAGTGGGGGCAATGGGGGCTACGAGCAGTACTTC.

J is TRBJ2-3 and V is TRBV19; D tentatively reads TRBD1 or TRBD2 (5 bases each). The CDR3 sequence is 16 residues long. With 2 bases removed from V and 2 bases from J, the gap between germline ends came to 14 bases. Germline loops: CDR1 LNHDA, CDR2 SQIVND (reference sequence). The CDR3 protein is CASSILGGTYTDTQYF. For the CDR3, the DNA is TGTGCCAGTAGTATATTAGGTGGGACCTACACAGATACGCAGTATTTT.

The V call is TRBV27, the J call TRBJ1-2; TRBD1 matches 8 bases. V was clipped by 6 bases and J by 4 bases; unmatched bases: 10. CDR3 size: 15 residues. Germline-derived CDR1 and CDR2 are MNHEY and SMNVEV (reference sequence). This chain's CDR3 is CASSPGDRPSYGYTF. For the CDR3, the DNA is TGTGCCAGCAGCCCCGGGGACAGGCCTTCCTATGGCTACACCTTC.

The rearrangement links TRBV12-3 or TRBV12-4 to TRBJ1-1; a weak D match, TRBD1 (6 bases). V lost 6 bases, J lost 0 bases, and 8 bases lay in between. This CDR3 is built from 13 residues. CDR3 in DNA: TGTGCCAGCAGGGACAGCGTGAACACTGAAGCTTTCTTT. Translating gives CASRDSVNTEAFF.

The rearrangement joins TRBV15 to TRBJ1-4; D might be TRBD1 (6 bases). Deletions cut 3 bases from V and 3 bases from J, with 8 bases between. The germline V gene encodes CDR1 LNHNV and CDR2 YYDKDF (reference sequence). The CDR3 has 14 residues. In DNA, the CDR3 is TGTGCCACCAGCAGCGGGACACCTAATGAAAAACTGTTTTTT. The encoded protein is CATSSGTPNEKLFF.

The chain combines TRBV6-2 or TRBV6-3 with TRBJ1-2; D uncertain. V was trimmed by 0 bases and J by 4 bases, leaving 12 bases between them. This CDR3 region has 15 residues. CDR1 is MNHEY and CDR2 is SVGEGT in the germline V gene. The CDR3 coding sequence is TGTGCCAGCAGTTACTCCCCCGGAGTCGGCTATGGCTACACCTTC. Its translation is CASSYSPGVGYGYTF.

V and J are TRBV5-6 and TRBJ2-2; D might be TRBD2 (6 bases). Trimming removed 3 bases from V and 10 bases from J, with 13 bases in between. The length of the CDR3 is 13 residues. Germline V gene sequence: CDR1 SGHDT, CDR2 YYEEEE. The CDR3 nucleotides read TGTGCCAGCAGCTCCGGACCGCGGGAGGAGCTGTTTTTT. Its translation: CASSSGPREELFF. The whole variable domain, filled in from reference TRBV5-6 and TRBJ2-2, reads DAGVTQSPTHLIKTRGQQVTLRCSPKSGHDTVSWYQQALGQGPQFIFQYYEEEERQRGNFPDRFSGHQFPNYSSELNVNALLLGDSALYLCASSSGPREELFFGEGSRLTVL.

The gene calls are TRBV6-5 and TRBJ2-5; TRBD2 matches 8 bases. V shed 0 bases, J shed 5 bases, and the junction held 5 bases outside the gene matches. CDR3 length: 15 amino acids. Germline V gene data show CDR1 as MNHEY and CDR2 as SVGAGI. The CDR3 region has the DNA TGTGCCAGCAGTTACTCTACGGGGGGGCCGGAGACCCAGTACTTC. This encodes CASSYSTGGPETQYF.

This clone showed up just once. This chain uses TRBV4-2 with TRBJ1-5, with D unresolved. The CDR3 sequence is 13 residues long. Trimming shortened V by 3 bases and J by 7 bases, and 10 bases separated the two germline ends. From germline, CDR1 is LGHNA and CDR2 YNFKEQ. In DNA, the CDR3 is TGTGCCAGCAGCCAGGCGGGTTCCCAGCCCCAGCATTTT. Translating gives CASSQAGSQPQHF.

The chain recombines TRBV6-5 with TRBJ2-1, with TRBD2 as a possible D gene (6 bases). The V gene lost 6 bases and the J gene lost 2 bases, with 11 bases spanning the gap. CDR3 size: 14 residues. CDR1 and CDR2 (germline): MNHEY, SVGAGI. The CDR3 DNA reads TGTGCCAGCAGCAGGGACTTCACCTACAATGAGCAGTTCTTC. Protein sequence: CASSRDFTYNEQFF.

The V call is TRBV10-3, the J call TRBJ2-5, with TRBD1 matching 9 bases. Germline CDR1 ENHRY, CDR2 SYGVKD. After removal of 3 bases from V and 5 bases from J, the junction contained 7 bases not matched to a gene. CDR3 length equals 15 residues. CDR3 region: CAISEPGQGSETQYF. The CDR3 nucleotides read TGTGCCATCAGTGAACCGGGACAGGGCTCGGAGACCCAGTACTTC.

V usage is TRBV3-1 (or the pseudogene TRBV3-2) and J usage is TRBJ2-7; 8 nucleotides align to TRBD2. Looked up from germline, CDR1 is LGHDT and CDR2 is YNNKEL (reference sequence). This CDR3 has 21 residues. The trim removed 2 bases at V and 3 bases at J, leaving 24 bases unmatched. DNA for the CDR3: TGTGCCAGCAGCCAAAAGATATGGGGTCCGGGACTAGGTGACCTAAACTACGAGCAGTACTTC. This codes for CASSQKIWGPGLGDLNYEQYF.

The J gene is TRBJ1-5, the V gene TRBV20-1, with D uncertain. The germline V gene encodes CDR1 DFQATT and CDR2 SNEGSKA (reference sequence). The CDR3 sequence is 12 residues long. V lost 3 bases and J lost 4, with 7 bases in between. CDR3: CSASGQNQPQHF. In nucleotides, the CDR3 is TGCAGTGCTAGTGGGCAGAATCAGCCCCAGCATTTT.